This is a list of T cell receptor beta chains from one sample in a study of persistence of HIV-infected CD4 T cells. These receptors lack a known antigen. Data came from immunoSEQ multiplex PCR; TCRdb stores just in-frame clones and leaves some out. The repertoire has about 46,000 clones, about 90% of them found once; the top ten carry approximately 3.2%. The material was CD4+ T cells sorted from PBMCs after approximately 19-hour stimulation, obtained from a patient who received antiretroviral therapy. The receptors derive from an adult woman with HIV who was CMV-seropositive. Both conserved end residues are part of each CDR3. The D gene is left open where the match is weak. Clone size is stated in some rows and not others, as once, few, many or a class when expanded.

abundance: few; v_gene: TRBV6-2/TRBV6-3; d_gene: -; j_gene: TRBJ1-4; CDR3nt: TGTGCCAGCAGTTACATGTCTGGGTGGAATGAAAAACTGTTTTTT; CDR3aa: CASSYMSGWNEKLFF
abundance: -; v_gene: TRBV5-5; d_gene: -; j_gene: TRBJ1-1; CDR3nt: TGTGCCAGCAGCGCACCGGGACAACCGAACACTGAAGCTTTCTTT; CDR3aa: CASSAPGQPNTEAFF
abundance: -; v_gene: TRBV2; d_gene: -; j_gene: TRBJ2-5; CDR3nt: TGTGCCAGCAGTGGTGAGAAAGGGGAGACCCAGTACTTC; CDR3aa: CASSGEKGETQYF
abundance: -; v_gene: TRBV5-4; d_gene: TRBD1; j_gene: TRBJ1-2; CDR3nt: TGTGCCAGCAGCTTGGCCGGGACAGGACATGGCTACACCTTC; CDR3aa: CASSLAGTGHGYTF
abundance: -; v_gene: TRBV30; d_gene: -; j_gene: TRBJ1-2; CDR3nt: TGTGCCTGGAGTTCGAACAGACTCTATGGCTACACCTTC; CDR3aa: CAWSSNRLYGYTF
abundance: -; v_gene: TRBV11-3; d_gene: -; j_gene: TRBJ2-7; CDR3nt: TGTGCCAGCAGCTCCGGGGGTTCCTACGAGCAGTACTTC; CDR3aa: CASSSGGSYEQYF
abundance: -; v_gene: TRBV14; d_gene: -; j_gene: TRBJ1-1; CDR3nt: TGTGCCAGCAGTCCCCTCGGACCGTGGAACACTGAAGCTTTCTTT; CDR3aa: CASSPLGPWNTEAFF
abundance: -; v_gene: TRBV25-1; d_gene: -; j_gene: TRBJ1-4; CDR3nt: TGTGCCAGCAGAACGAGCAGGGGTGGGGATAATGAAAAACTGTTTTTT; CDR3aa: CASRTSRGGDNEKLFF
abundance: -; v_gene: TRBV28; d_gene: -; j_gene: TRBJ1-1; CDR3nt: TGTGCCAGTGGTGATGAAGCTTTCTTT; CDR3aa: CASGDEAFF
abundance: -; v_gene: TRBV6-1; d_gene: -; j_gene: TRBJ1-5; CDR3nt: TGTGCCAGCAGTGAAGGGACAGCGTTTGGGCAGCCCCAGCATTTT; CDR3aa: CASSEGTAFGQPQHF
abundance: -; v_gene: TRBV30; d_gene: TRBD1; j_gene: TRBJ1-2; CDR3nt: TGTGCCTGGAGTATCAACAGGGGGCTCTATGGCTACACCTTC; CDR3aa: CAWSINRGLYGYTF
abundance: -; v_gene: TRBV7-3; d_gene: -; j_gene: TRBJ2-3; CDR3nt: TGTGCCAGCAGCTTAACCGCGAGGGGCACAGATACGCAGTATTTT; CDR3aa: CASSLTARGTDTQYF
abundance: -; v_gene: TRBV3-1/TRBV3-2; d_gene: TRBD2; j_gene: TRBJ2-7; CDR3nt: TGTGCCAGCAGCCAAGATAGTTTAACTAGCGGGAGGGGGGGGGCCTACGAGCAGTACTTC; CDR3aa: CASSQDSLTSGRGGAYEQYF
abundance: -; v_gene: TRBV5-1; d_gene: -; j_gene: TRBJ1-5; CDR3nt: TGCGCCAGCAGCCTGGAATTAAATCAGCCCCAGCATTTT; CDR3aa: CASSLELNQPQHF